These T cell receptor beta chains were read from a single sample in a study of blood T cell repertoires in COVID-19. Clones were read by immunoSEQ multiplex PCR, and TCRdb kept only the in-frame ones, dropping some. The sample consists of 200,000 or so clones, around 86% of them appearing once. Material for sequencing was peripheral blood. All receptors come from an older man with acute or convalescent COVID-19. Both conserved end residues are part of each CDR3. The D gene is left open where the match is weak. Only part of the rows carry a size: once, few, many, or a class if the clone is expanded.

clone_size	d_call	v_call	j_call	cdr3_nt	cdr3_aa
few	TRBD2	TRBV7-6	TRBJ2-3	TGTGCCAGCAGCCCCCGACCTCCGGCTAGCGGTAGCACAGATACGCAGTATTTT	CASSPRPPASGSTDTQYF
-	-	TRBV4-3	TRBJ2-2	TGCGCCAGCAGCCAAGAACTTGGGAGCACCGGGGAGCTGTTTTTT	CASSQELGSTGELFF
-	-	TRBV15	TRBJ1-4	TGTGCCACCAGCAGAGATCGAGGGAATGAAAAACTGTTTTTT	CATSRDRGNEKLFF
-	-	TRBV11-2	TRBJ2-1	TGTGCCAGCAGCTTTCGGGGCTGGGGGGATTACAATGAGCAGTTCTTC	CASSFRGWGDYNEQFF
-	TRBD2	TRBV29-1	TRBJ2-6	TGCAGCGTTGAAGAAATAGCGGGAGTTTACTCTGGGGCCAACGTCCTGACTTTC	CSVEEIAGVYSGANVLTF
few	TRBD1	TRBV3-1/TRBV3-2	TRBJ1-2	TGTGCCAGCAGCCATTTGACAGGGGGCGCCTATGGCTACACCTTC	CASSHLTGGAYGYTF
-	TRBD1	TRBV4-1	TRBJ2-1	TGCGCCAGCAGGGGACAGCCCCTGGGGTACAATGAGCAGTTCTTC	CASRGQPLGYNEQFF
-	-	TRBV10-3	TRBJ1-1	TGTGCCATCATGAGGGACACTGAAGCTTTCTTT	CAIMRDTEAFF
-	TRBD2	TRBV2	TRBJ2-1	TGTGCCAGCAGTCCGGGACTAGCGGGAGGGCCCTCCTACAATGAGCAGTTCTTC	CASSPGLAGGPSYNEQFF
-	-	TRBV19	TRBJ1-1	TGTGCCAGTAGTATGCGGACGGGGGGCGGCACTGAAGCTTTCTTT	CASSMRTGGGTEAFF
-	TRBD2	TRBV4-1	TRBJ2-1	TGCGCCAGTGGGGGCGTGGCTAGCGGGAAAAGTGGCAATGAGCAGTTCTTC	CASGGVASGKSGNEQFF
-	-	TRBV10-1	TRBJ2-1	TGCGCCAGCAGTAAAGGTGGTAGCGGAACCTACAATGAGCAGTTCTTC	CASSKGGSGTYNEQFF
-	-	TRBV19	TRBJ2-5	TGTGCCAGTAGTATCCGACGGACTCCCGAGACCCAGTACTTC	CASSIRRTPETQYF
-	-	TRBV7-9	TRBJ2-3	TGTGCCAGCAGCTATCACCAGGGGCGTCCTAGCACAGATACGCAGTATTTT	CASSYHQGRPSTDTQYF
-	-	TRBV7-2	TRBJ2-2	TGTGCCAGCAGCTTAGCGCTGGACTACCTCACCGGGGAGCTGTTTTTT	CASSLALDYLTGELFF
-	TRBD1	TRBV4-1	TRBJ2-3	TGCGCCAGCAGCCAGATGGACAGGAACACAGATACGCAGTATTTT	CASSQMDRNTDTQYF
-	TRBD2	TRBV3-1/TRBV3-2	TRBJ2-4	TGTGCCAGCAGCCCGGGGACAAGCGGGGGGCGGGGCAAAAACATTCAGTACTTC	CASSPGTSGGRGKNIQYF
once	-	TRBV7-9	TRBJ2-5	TGTGCCAGCAGCTTACAGGGTCAAGAGACCCAGTACTTC	CASSLQGQETQYF
once	TRBD1	TRBV5-8	TRBJ1-2	TGTGCCAGCAGCTTGTATTACAGGGGGGATGGCTACACCTTC	CASSLYYRGDGYTF
-	-	TRBV12-5	TRBJ2-1	TGTGCTAGTGGTTTGGTGAGCCGGGAAAGTGAGCAGTTCTTC	CASGLVSRESEQFF
once	-	TRBV18	TRBJ2-3	TGTGCCAGCTCACCACCCGGAGGGGCCTTTCAAGATACGCAGTATTTT	CASSPPGGAFQDTQYF
-	-	TRBV29-1	TRBJ1-2	TGCAGCGTTATAGATGCAGGAGGCTACACCTTC	CSVIDAGGYTF
-	TRBD1	TRBV28	TRBJ2-7	TGTGCCAGCAGAGAAAGGGACAGGGCCTACGAGCAGTACTTC	CASRERDRAYEQYF
-	-	TRBV6-1	TRBJ1-2	TGTGCCAGCAGTGAAGGAAGGGGCGCCAATGGCTACACCTTC	CASSEGRGANGYTF
few	-	TRBV4-2	TRBJ1-5	TGTGCCAGCAGCCAAATAGCATCGGGATATAGCAATCAGCCCCAGCATTTT	CASSQIASGYSNQPQHF
-	-	TRBV5-4	TRBJ2-1	TGTGCCAGCAGCTGGCCCGGGGAGGAGCAGTTCTTC	CASSWPGEEQFF
-	-	TRBV7-3	TRBJ1-6	TGTGCCAGCAGCTTAACGGAGAATTCACCCCTCCACTTT	CASSLTENSPLHF
-	TRBD2	TRBV3-1/TRBV3-2	TRBJ2-3	TGTGCCAGCAGCCTCCAAGGGGGACTAGCGGCTAGCACAGATACGCAGTATTTT	CASSLQGGLAASTDTQYF
-	-	TRBV6-2/TRBV6-3	TRBJ2-3	TGTGCCAGCAGTTACTCAGTAGCCGGTCCAGATACGCAGTATTTT	CASSYSVAGPDTQYF
-	-	TRBV9	TRBJ2-2	TGTGCCAGCAGCGTAGCTTGGGGGACTTTCGCCGGGGAGCTGTTTTTT	CASSVAWGTFAGELFF